The 8 T cell receptor beta chains in this list originate from one sample, sequenced in a study of control samples from healthy donors and cancer patients. Repertoires were generated with immunoSEQ multiplex PCR, while TCRdb's copy carries only in-frame clones and drops some. This sample has about 150,000 clones, with 93% found just once. The sequencing input was blood. All receptors come from a man aged 50 or older in good health.

This clone came up once. V and J are TRBV30 and TRBJ1-1; D is unclear. CDR3 length: 13 residues. V was shortened by 0 bases and J by 0 bases, with 5 bases between the two germline ends. CDR1 and CDR2 from the germline V gene are GTSNPN and SVGIG (reference sequence). The CDR3 sequence is CAWSVHLNTEAFF. In DNA, the CDR3 is TGTGCCTGGAGTGTACACCTGAACACTGAAGCTTTCTTT.

This clone is a singleton in its sample. This chain joins TRBV3-1 (or the pseudogene TRBV3-2) and TRBJ2-1; the D gene could be TRBD1 or TRBD2 (5 bases each). Germline CDR1 reads LGHDT; CDR2 reads YNNKEL (reference sequence). V dropped 1 base and J dropped 1 base, with 14 bases sitting between them. This CDR3 is built from 17 residues. This CDR3 is CASSQVKRGPSYNEQFF. The DNA of the CDR3 is TGTGCCAGCAGCCAAGTTAAGAGGGGTCCGTCCTACAATGAGCAGTTCTTC.

This clone has only one observation. The CDR3 sequence is CASSFRSGNSPLHF. CDR3 nucleotide sequence: TGTGCCAGCAGTTTTAGGTCGGGAAATTCACCCCTCCACTTT. The rearrangement links TRBV27 to TRBJ1-6; D is ambiguous. The V gene lost 3 bases and the J gene lost 7 bases, with 10 bases spanning the gap. Germline V lookup: CDR1 MNHEY, CDR2 SMNVEV (reference sequence). The CDR3 is made up of 14 amino acids.

The chain carries TRBV11-3 and TRBJ2-7; TRBD2 matches at 8 bases. With 3 bases clipped from V and 6 bases from J, the junction kept 7 bases outside the gene matches. This CDR3 contains 14 residues. CDR1 and CDR2 (germline): SGHNT, YENEEA. CDR3 DNA sequence: TGTGCCAGCAGCTTGGGACTAGGATTATCCGAGCAGTACTTC. This sequence encodes CASSLGLGLSEQYF.

J is TRBJ2-7 and V is TRBV9; 13 bases line up with TRBD2. J gave up 5 bases and V 4 bases, and 15 bases lay outside the gene matches. This CDR3 comprises 18 residues. The germline gives CDR1 SGDLS, CDR2 YYNGEE. The CDR3 is CASSPGLAGVRRVHEQYF. The CDR3 region has the DNA TGTGCCAGCAGCCCAGGACTAGCGGGAGTTCGTCGGGTCCACGAGCAGTACTTC.

There are a few counts of this clone. This rearrangement joins TRBV2 to TRBJ1-5; maybe TRBD1 (6 bases). This CDR3 is built from 18 residues. Trimming left V 2 bases short and J 3 bases short, with 20 bases between. CDR1 is SNHLY, CDR2 FYNNEI, per germline. The CDR3 reads CASSEMGAGAYVNQPQHF. Written as DNA, the CDR3 is TGTGCCAGCAGTGAAATGGGGGCAGGGGCGTATGTCAATCAGCCCCAGCATTTT.

V and J are TRBV19 and TRBJ2-1, with 11 bases lining up with TRBD1. The J segment lost 7 bases and the V segment lost 7 bases, leaving 6 bases of the junction unmatched. This CDR3 comprises 14 residues. Per the germline V gene, CDR1 is LNHDA and CDR2 is SQIVND (reference sequence). The CDR3 protein is CASTGDRGWNEQFF. Here the CDR3 DNA reads TGTGCCAGTACTGGGGACAGGGGGTGGAATGAGCAGTTCTTC.

The chain has TRBV19 and TRBJ2-3; 12 bases map to TRBD2. Unmatched junction bases numbered 8, after V lost 3 bases and J lost 1 base. The CDR3 runs 18 residues. Per the germline V gene, CDR1 is LNHDA and CDR2 is SQIVND (reference sequence). The CDR3 reads CASSIAIASGRGTDTQYF. The CDR3 DNA follows: TGTGCCAGTAGTATCGCGATCGCTAGCGGGAGGGGCACAGATACGCAGTATTTT.